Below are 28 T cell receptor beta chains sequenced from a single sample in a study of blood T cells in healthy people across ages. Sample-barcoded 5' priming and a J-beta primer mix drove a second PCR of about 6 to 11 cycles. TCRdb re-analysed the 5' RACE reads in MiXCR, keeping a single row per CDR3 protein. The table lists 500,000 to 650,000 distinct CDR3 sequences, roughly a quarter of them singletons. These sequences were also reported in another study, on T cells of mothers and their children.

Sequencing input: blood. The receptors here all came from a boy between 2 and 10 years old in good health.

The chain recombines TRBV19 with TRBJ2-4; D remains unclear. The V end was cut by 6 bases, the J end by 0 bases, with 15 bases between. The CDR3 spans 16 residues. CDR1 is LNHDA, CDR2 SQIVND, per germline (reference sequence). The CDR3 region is CASSPRERLAKNIQYF. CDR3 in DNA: TGTGCCAGTAGCCCGAGAGAACGACTAGCCAAAAACATTCAGTACTTC.

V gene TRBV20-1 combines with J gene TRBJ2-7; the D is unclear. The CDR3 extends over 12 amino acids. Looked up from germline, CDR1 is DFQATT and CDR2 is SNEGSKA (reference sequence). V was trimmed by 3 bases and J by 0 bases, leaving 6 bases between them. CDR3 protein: CSASARSYEQYF. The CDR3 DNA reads TGCAGTGCTAGTGCGCGCTCCTACGAGCAGTACTTC.

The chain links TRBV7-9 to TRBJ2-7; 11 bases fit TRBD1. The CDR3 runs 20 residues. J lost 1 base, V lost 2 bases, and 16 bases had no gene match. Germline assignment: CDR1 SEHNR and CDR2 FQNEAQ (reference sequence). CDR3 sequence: CASSLTAEHWDRGSSYEQYF. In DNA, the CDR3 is TGTGCCAGCAGCTTAACGGCCGAACATTGGGACAGGGGGAGTTCCTACGAGCAGTACTTC.

In nucleotides, the CDR3 is TGTGCCAGCAGCCACTCTGGGCCTAGACCTCAAGAGACCCAGTACTTC. As protein: CASSHSGPRPQETQYF. The chain links TRBV7-9 to TRBJ2-5; D unclear. Germline assignment: CDR1 SEHNR and CDR2 FQNEAQ (reference sequence). Trimming removed 5 bases at V and 2 bases at J, with 18 bases between. This CDR3 has 16 residues.

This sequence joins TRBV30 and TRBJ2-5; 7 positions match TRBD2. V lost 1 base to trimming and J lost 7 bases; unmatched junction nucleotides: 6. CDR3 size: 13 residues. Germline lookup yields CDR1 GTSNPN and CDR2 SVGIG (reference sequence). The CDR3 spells CAWSGLAFGTQYF. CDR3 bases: TGTGCCTGGAGTGGACTAGCCTTCGGGACCCAGTACTTC.

The CDR3 sequence is CSARPTGDASITQYF. CDR3 bases: TGCAGTGCTAGACCGACAGGGGACGCTTCGATTACGCAGTATTTT. V and J are TRBV20-1 and TRBJ2-3, with 8 bases aligning to TRBD1. CDR1 is DFQATT and CDR2 is SNEGSKA in the germline V gene (reference sequence). The V segment lost 2 bases and the J segment 8 bases; nucleotides outside the gene matches: 12. This CDR3 has 15 residues.

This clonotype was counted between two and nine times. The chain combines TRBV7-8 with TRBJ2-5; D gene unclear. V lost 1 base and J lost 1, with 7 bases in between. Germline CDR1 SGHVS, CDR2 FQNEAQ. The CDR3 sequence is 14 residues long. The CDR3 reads CASSLVGPQETQYF. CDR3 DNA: TGTGCCAGCAGCTTAGTGGGTCCCCAAGAGACCCAGTACTTC.

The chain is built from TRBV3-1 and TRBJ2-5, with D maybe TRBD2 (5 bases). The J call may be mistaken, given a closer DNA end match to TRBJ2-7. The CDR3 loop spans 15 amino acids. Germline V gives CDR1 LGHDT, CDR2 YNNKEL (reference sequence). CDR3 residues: CASSQDRGSVYEQYF. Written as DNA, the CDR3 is TGTGCCAGCAGCCAAGACAGAGGGTCGGTCTACGAGCAGTACTTC.

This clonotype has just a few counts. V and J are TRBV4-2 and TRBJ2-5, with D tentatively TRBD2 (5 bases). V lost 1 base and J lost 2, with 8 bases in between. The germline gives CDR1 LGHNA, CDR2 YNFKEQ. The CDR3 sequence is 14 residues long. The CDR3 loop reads CASSQGTLQETQYF. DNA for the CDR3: TGTGCCAGCAGCCAAGGGACTCTACAAGAGACCCAGTACTTC.

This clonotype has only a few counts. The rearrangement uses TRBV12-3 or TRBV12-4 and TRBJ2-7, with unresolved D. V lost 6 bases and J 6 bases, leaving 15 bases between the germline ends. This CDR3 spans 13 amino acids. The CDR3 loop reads CASRLFRTGEQYF. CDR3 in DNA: TGTGCCAGCAGGCTCTTCCGGACGGGCGAGCAGTACTTC.

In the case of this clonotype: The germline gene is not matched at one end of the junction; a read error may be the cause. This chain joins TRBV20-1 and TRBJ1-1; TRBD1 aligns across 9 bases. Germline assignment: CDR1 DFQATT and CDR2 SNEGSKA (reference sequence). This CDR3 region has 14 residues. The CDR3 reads CSAYRQGGTTEAFF. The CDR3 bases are TGCAGTGCCTATCGACAGGGGGGGACCACTGAGGCTTTCTTT.

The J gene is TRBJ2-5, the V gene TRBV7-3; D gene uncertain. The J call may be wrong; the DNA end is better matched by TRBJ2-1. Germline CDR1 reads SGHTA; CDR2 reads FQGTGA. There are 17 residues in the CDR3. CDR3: CASSSGRWASEENEQFF. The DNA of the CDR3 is TGTGCCAGCAGCTCAGGCCGTTGGGCCTCCGAGGAGAATGAGCAGTTCTTC.

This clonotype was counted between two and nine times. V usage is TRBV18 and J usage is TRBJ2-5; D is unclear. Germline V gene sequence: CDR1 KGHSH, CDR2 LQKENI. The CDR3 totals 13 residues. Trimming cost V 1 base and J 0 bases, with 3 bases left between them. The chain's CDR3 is CASSPRNQETQYF. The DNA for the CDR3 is TGTGCCAGCTCACCACGCAACCAAGAGACCCAGTACTTC.

The CDR3 nucleotides read TGTGCCATCAGTGAGGGATCAGGCGGGTATCATGAAAAACTGTTTTTT. This gives the protein CAISEGSGGYHEKLFF. The rearrangement uses TRBV10-3 and TRBJ1-4; D is uncertain. V was trimmed by 2 bases and J by 6 bases, leaving 16 bases between them. Germline V gene data show CDR1 as ENHRY and CDR2 as SYGVKD. The CDR3 extends over 16 amino acids.

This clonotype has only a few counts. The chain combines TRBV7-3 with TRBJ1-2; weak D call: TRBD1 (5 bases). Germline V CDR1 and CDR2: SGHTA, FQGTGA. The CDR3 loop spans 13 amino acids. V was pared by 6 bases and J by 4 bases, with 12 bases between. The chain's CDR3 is CASSPDGGYGYTF. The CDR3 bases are TGTGCCAGCAGTCCCGACGGGGGCTATGGCTACACCTTC.

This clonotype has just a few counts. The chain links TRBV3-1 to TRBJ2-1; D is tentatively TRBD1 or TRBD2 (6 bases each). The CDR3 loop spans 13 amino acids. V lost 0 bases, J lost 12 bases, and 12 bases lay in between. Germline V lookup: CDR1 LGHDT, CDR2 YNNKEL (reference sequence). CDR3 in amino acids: CASSQERGRGQFF. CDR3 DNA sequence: TGTGCCAGCAGCCAAGAACGGGGGCGGGGGCAGTTCTTC.

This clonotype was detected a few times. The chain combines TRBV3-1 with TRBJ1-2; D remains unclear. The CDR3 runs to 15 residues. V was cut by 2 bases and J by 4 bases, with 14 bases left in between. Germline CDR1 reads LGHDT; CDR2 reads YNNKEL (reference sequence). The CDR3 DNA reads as TGTGCCAGCAGCCAACCAAATGGCCCCACCTATGGCTACACCTTC. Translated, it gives CASSQPNGPTYGYTF.

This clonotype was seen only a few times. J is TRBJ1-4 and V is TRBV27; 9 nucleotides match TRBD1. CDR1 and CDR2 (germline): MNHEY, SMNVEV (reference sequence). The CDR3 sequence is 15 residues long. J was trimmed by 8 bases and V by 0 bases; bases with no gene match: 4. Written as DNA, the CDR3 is TGTGCCAGCAGTTTATCGGGAGGACAGGGGGAAAAACTGTTTTTT. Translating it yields CASSLSGGQGEKLFF. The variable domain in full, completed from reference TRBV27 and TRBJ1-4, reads EAQVTQNPRYLITVTGKKLTVTCSQNMNHEYMSWYRQDPGLGLRQIYYSMNVEVTDKGDVPEGYKVSRKEKRNFPLILESPSPNQTSLYFCASSLSGGQGEKLFFGSGTQLSVL.

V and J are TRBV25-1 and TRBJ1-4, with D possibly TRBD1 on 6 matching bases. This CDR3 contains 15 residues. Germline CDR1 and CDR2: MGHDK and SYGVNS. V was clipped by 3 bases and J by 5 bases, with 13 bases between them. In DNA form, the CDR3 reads TGTGCCAGCAGTGACACCGACAGGCCAAATGAAAAACTGTTTTTT. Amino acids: CASSDTDRPNEKLFF.

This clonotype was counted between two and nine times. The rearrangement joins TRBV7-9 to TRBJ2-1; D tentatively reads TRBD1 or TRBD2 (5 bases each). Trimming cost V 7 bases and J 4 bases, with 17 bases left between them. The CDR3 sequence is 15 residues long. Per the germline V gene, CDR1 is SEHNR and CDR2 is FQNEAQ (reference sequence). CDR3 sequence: CASTPPGRRYNEQFF. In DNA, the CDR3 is TGTGCCAGCACCCCGCCGGGACGGAGGTACAATGAGCAGTTCTTC.

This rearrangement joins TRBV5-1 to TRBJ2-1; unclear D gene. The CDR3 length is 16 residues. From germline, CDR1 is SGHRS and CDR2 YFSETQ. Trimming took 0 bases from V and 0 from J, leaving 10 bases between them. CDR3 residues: CASSLALGSSYNEQFF. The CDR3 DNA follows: TGCGCCAGCAGCTTGGCCCTTGGGTCCTCCTACAATGAGCAGTTCTTC.

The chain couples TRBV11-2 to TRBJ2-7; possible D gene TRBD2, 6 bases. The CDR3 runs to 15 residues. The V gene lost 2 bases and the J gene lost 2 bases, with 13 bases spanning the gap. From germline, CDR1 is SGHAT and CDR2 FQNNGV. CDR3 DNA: TGTGCCAGCAGCTTACCCACTAGCCGAGCCTACGAGCAGTACTTC. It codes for CASSLPTSRAYEQYF. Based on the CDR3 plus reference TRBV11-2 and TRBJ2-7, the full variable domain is EAGVAQSPRYKIIEKRQSVAFWCNPISGHATLYWYQQILGQGPKLLIQFQNNGVVDDSQLPKDRFSAERLKGVDSTLKIQPAKLEDSAVYLCASSLPTSRAYEQYFGPGTRLTVT.

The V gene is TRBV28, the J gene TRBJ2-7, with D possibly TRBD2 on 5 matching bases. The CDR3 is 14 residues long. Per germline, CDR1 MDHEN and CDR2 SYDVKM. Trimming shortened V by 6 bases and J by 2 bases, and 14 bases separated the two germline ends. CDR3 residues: CASSARVRAYEQYF. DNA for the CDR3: TGTGCCAGCAGCGCACGAGTGAGGGCCTACGAGCAGTACTTC.

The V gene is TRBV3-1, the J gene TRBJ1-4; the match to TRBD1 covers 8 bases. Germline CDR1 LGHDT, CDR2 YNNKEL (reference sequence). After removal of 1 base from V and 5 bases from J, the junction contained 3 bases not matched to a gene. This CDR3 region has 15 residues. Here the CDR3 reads CASSQAQGVNEKLFF. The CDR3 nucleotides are TGTGCCAGCAGCCAAGCACAGGGGGTGAATGAAAAACTGTTTTTT. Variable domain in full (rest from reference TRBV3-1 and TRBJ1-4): DTAVSQTPKYLVTQMGNDKSIKCEQNLGHDTMYWYKQDSKKFLKIMFSYNNKELIINETVPNRFSPKSPDKAHLNLHINSLELGDSAVYFCASSQAQGVNEKLFFGSGTQLSVL.

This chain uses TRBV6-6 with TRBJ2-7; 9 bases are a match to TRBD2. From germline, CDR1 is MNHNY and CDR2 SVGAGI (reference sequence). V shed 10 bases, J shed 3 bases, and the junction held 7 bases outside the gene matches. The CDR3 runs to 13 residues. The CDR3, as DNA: TGTGCCATTTCGACTAGCGGAGACTACGAGCAGTACTTC. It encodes CAISTSGDYEQYF.

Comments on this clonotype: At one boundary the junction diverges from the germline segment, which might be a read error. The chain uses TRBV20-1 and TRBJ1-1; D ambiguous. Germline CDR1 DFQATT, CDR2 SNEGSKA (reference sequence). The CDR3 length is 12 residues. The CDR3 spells CSVRPTSTEAFF. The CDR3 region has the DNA TGCAGTGTTAGACCCACGAGCACTGAAGCTTTCTTT.

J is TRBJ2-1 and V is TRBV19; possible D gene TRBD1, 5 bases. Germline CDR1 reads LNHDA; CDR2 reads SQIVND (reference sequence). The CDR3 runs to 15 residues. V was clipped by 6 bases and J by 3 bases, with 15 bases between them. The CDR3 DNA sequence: TGTGCCAGTAGGCCCCCCCAGGGAAGCTACAATGAGCAGTTCTTC. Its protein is CASRPPQGSYNEQFF. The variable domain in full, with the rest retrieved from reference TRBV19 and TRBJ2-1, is DGGITQSPKYLFRKEGQNVTLSCEQNLNHDAMYWYRQDPGQGLRLIYYSQIVNDFQKGDIAEGYSVSREKKESFPLTVTSAQKNPTAFYLCASRPPQGSYNEQFFGPGTRLTVL.

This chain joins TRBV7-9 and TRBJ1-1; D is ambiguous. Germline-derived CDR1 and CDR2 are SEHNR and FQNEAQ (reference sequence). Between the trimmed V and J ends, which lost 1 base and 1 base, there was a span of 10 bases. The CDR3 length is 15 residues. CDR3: CASSLGIAGNTEAFF. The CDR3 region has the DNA TGTGCCAGCAGCTTAGGAATTGCGGGGAACACTGAAGCTTTCTTT.